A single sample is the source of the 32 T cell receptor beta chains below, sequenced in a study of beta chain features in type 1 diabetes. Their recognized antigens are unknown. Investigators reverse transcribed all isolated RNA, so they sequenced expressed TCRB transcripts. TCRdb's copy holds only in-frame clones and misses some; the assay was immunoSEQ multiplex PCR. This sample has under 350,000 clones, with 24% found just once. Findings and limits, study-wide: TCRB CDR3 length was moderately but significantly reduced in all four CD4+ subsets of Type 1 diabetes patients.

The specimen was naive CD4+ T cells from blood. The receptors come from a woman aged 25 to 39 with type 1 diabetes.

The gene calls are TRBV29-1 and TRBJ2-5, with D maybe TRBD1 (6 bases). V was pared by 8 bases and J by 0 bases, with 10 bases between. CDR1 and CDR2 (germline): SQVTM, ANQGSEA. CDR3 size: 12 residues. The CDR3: CSSTGNQETQYF. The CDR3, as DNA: TGCAGCTCAACAGGGAACCAAGAGACCCAGTACTTC. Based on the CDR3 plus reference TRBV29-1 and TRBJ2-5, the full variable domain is SAVISQKPSRDICQRGTSLTIQCQVDSQVTMMFWYRQQPGQSLTLIATANQGSEATYESGFVIDKFPISRPNLTFSTLTVSNMSPEDSSIYLCSSTGNQETQYFGPGTRLLVL.

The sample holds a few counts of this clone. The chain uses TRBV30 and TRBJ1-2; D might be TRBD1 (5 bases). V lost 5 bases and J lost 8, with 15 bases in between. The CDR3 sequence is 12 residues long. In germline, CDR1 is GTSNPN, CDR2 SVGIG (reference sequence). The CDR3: CAWATQGEGYTF. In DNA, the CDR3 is TGTGCCTGGGCCACCCAGGGCGAGGGCTACACCTTC.

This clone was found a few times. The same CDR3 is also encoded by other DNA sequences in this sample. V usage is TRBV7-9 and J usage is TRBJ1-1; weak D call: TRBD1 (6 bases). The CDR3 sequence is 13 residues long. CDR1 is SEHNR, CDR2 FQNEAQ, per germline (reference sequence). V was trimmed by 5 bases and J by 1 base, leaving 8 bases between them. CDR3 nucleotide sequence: TGTGCCAGCAGCCCCAGGGGGAACACTGAAGCTTTCTTT. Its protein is CASSPRGNTEAFF.

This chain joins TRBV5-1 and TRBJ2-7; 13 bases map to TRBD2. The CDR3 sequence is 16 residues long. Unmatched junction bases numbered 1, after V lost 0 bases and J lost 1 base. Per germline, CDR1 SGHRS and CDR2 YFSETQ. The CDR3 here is CASSLGLAGGSYEQYF. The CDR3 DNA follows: TGCGCCAGCAGCTTGGGACTAGCGGGAGGATCCTACGAGCAGTACTTC.

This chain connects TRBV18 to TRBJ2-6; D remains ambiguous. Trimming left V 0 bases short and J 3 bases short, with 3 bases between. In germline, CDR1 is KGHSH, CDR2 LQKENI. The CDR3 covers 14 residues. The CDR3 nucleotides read TGTGCCAGCTCACCACCCAATGGGGCCAACGTCCTGACTTTC. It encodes CASSPPNGANVLTF. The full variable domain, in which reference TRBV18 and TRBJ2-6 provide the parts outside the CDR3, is NAGVMQNPRHLVRRRGQEARLRCSPMKGHSHVYWYRQLPEEGLKFMVYLQKENIIDESGMPKERFSAEFPKEGPSILRIQQVVRGDSAAYFCASSPPNGANVLTFGAGSRLTVL.

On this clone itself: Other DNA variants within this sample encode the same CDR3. CDR3 nucleotide sequence: TGCGCCAGCAGCCCGGGACAGGGTAATCAGCCCCAGCATTTT. It specifies CASSPGQGNQPQHF. The chain joins TRBV5-1 to TRBJ1-5, with 9 bases lining up with TRBD1. CDR3 size: 14 residues. With V trimmed by 4 bases and J by 4 bases, 3 bases remained unmatched. Germline CDR1 is SGHRS and CDR2 is YFSETQ.

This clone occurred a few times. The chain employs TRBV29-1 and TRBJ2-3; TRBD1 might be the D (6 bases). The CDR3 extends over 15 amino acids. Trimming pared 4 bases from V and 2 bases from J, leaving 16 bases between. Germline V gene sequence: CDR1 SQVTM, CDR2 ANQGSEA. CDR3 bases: TGCAGCGTTGGTGACATACAGGGTCCCACAGATACGCAGTATTTT. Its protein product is CSVGDIQGPTDTQYF.

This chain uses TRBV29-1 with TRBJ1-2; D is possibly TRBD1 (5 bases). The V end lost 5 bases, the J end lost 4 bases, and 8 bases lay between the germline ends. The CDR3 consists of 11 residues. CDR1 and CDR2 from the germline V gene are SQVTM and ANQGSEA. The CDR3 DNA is TGCAGCGTTCCACAGGCCTATGGCTACACCTTC. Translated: CSVPQAYGYTF. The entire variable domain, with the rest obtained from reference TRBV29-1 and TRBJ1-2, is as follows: SAVISQKPSRDICQRGTSLTIQCQVDSQVTMMFWYRQQPGQSLTLIATANQGSEATYESGFVIDKFPISRPNLTFSTLTVSNMSPEDSSIYLCSVPQAYGYTFGSGTRLTVV.

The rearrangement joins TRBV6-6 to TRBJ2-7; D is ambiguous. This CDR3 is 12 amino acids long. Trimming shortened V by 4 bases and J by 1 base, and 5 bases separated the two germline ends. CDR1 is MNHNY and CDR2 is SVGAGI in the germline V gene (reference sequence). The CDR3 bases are TGTGCCAGCAGTTCCCGTTCCTACGAGCAGTACTTC. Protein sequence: CASSSRSYEQYF.

CDR3 loop: CASSNPSAWRLYEQYF. CDR3 DNA: TGTGCCAGTAGTAACCCCTCTGCTTGGCGACTCTACGAGCAGTACTTC. The chain joins TRBV19 to TRBJ2-7; no definite D call. V lost 4 bases and J 3 bases, leaving 19 bases between the germline ends. The CDR3 is 16 amino acids. Germline CDR1 reads LNHDA; CDR2 reads SQIVND (reference sequence).

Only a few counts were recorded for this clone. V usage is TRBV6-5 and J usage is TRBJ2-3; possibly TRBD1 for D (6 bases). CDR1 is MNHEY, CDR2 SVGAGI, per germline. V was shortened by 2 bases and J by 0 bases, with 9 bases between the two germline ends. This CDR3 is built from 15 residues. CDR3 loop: CASSYDRRSTDTQYF. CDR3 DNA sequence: TGTGCCAGCAGTTACGACAGGAGGAGCACAGATACGCAGTATTTT.

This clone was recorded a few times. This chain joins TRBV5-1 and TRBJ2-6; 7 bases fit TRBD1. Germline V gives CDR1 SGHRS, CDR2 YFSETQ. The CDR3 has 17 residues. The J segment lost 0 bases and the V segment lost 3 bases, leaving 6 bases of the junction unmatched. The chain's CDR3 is CASSSGTASSGANVLTF. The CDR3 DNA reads TGCGCCAGCAGCTCCGGGACAGCAAGCTCTGGGGCCAACGTCCTGACTTTC.

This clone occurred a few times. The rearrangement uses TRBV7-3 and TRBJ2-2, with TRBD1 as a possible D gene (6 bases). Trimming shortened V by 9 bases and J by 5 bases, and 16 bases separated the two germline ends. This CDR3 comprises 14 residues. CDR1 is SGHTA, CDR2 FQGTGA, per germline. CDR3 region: CASAMAGATGELFF. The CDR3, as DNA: TGTGCCAGTGCTATGGCAGGGGCAACCGGGGAGCTGTTTTTT.

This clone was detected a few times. The CDR3 nucleotides are TGTGCCAGCAGCTCAACAGGGCCGGGGGGAGCCCAGTACTTC. Encoded protein: CASSSTGPGGAQYF. The chain joins TRBV7-3 to TRBJ2-5, with D perhaps matching TRBD2 (7 bases). There are 14 residues in the CDR3. V was shortened by 4 bases and J by 9 bases, with 18 bases between the two germline ends. Germline CDR1 and CDR2: SGHTA and FQGTGA.

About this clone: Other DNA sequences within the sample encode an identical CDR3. As DNA, the CDR3 is TGCGCCAGCAGCTTGGGGGGAGACTCCTACGAGCAGTACTTC. Its translation: CASSLGGDSYEQYF. The chain links TRBV5-1 to TRBJ2-7; TRBD2 might be the D (5 bases). Deletions cut 0 bases from V and 0 bases from J, with 7 bases between. CDR3 length: 14 amino acids. CDR1 SGHRS and CDR2 YFSETQ come from the germline V gene.

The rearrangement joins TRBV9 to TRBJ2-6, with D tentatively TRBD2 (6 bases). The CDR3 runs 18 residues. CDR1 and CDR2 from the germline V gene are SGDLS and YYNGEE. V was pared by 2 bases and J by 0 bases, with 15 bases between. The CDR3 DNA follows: TGTGCCAGCAGCGTCGAAGTGCTGGGAGGCTCTGGGGCCAACGTCCTGACTTTC. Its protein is CASSVEVLGGSGANVLTF.

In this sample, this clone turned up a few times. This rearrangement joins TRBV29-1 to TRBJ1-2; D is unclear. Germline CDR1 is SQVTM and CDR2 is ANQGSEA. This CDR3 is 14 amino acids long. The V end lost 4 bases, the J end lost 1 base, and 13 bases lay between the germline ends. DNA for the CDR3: TGCAGCGTTGTCTTTGTTGGCCATAACTATGGCTACACCTTC. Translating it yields CSVVFVGHNYGYTF.

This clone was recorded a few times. The CDR3 loop is CASRETSGGSYNEQFF. The CDR3 bases are TGTGCCAGTAGGGAGACTAGCGGAGGCTCCTACAATGAGCAGTTCTTC. The genes are TRBV28 and TRBJ2-1; 9 positions agree with TRBD2. In germline, CDR1 is MDHEN, CDR2 SYDVKM. There are 16 residues in the CDR3. The V gene end was trimmed by 9 bases and the J gene end by 0 bases; junction bases not matched to a gene: 9.

The CDR3 nucleotides read TGTGCCATCAGTCCGGGACTAGAACGTACCAATGAGCAGTTCTTC. Residues: CAISPGLERTNEQFF. The chain is built from TRBV10-3 and TRBJ2-1, with 8 bases fitting TRBD2. The germline gives CDR1 ENHRY, CDR2 SYGVKD. CDR3 length equals 15 residues. V gave up 5 bases and J gave up 6 bases; unmatched junction bases: 9.

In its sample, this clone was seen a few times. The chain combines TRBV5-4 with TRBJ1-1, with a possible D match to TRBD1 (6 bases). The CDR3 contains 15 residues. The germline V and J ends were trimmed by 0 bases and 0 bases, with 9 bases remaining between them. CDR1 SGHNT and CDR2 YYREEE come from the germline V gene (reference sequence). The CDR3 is CASSLVRGMNTEAFF. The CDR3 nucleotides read TGTGCCAGCAGCTTGGTAAGGGGGATGAACACTGAAGCTTTCTTT.

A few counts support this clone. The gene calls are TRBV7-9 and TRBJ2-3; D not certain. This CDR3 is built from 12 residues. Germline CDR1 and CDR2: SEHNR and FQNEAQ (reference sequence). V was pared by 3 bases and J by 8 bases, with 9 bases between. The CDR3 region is CASSFRGATQYF. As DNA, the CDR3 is TGTGCCAGCAGCTTTCGCGGTGCTACGCAGTATTTT. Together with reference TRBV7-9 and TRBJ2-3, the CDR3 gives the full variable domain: DTGVSQNPRHKITKRGQNVTFRCDPISEHNRLYWYRQTLGQGPEFLTYFQNEAQLEKSRLLSDRFSAERPKGSFSTLEIQRTEQGDSAMYLCASSFRGATQYFGPGTRLTVL.

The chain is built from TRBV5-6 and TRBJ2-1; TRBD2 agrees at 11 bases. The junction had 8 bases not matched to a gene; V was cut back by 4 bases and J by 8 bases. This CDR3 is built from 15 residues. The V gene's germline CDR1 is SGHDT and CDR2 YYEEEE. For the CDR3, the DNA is TGTGCCAGCAGCGTACTAGCGGGAGCAAAGGATGAGCAGTTCTTC. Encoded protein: CASSVLAGAKDEQFF.

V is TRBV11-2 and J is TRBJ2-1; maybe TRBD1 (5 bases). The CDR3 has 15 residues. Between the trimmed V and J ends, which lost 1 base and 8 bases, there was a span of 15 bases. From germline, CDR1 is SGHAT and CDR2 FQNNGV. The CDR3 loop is CASSLVLGVGDEQFF. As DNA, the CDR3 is TGTGCCAGCAGCTTAGTTCTAGGGGTCGGCGATGAGCAGTTCTTC.

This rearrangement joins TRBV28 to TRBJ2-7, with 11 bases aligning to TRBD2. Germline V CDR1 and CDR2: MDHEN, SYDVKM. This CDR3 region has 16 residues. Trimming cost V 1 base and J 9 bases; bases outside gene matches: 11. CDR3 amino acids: CASSLSGLAARLVQYF. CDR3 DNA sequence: TGTGCCAGCAGTTTATCGGGACTAGCGGCCCGCCTGGTGCAGTACTTC.

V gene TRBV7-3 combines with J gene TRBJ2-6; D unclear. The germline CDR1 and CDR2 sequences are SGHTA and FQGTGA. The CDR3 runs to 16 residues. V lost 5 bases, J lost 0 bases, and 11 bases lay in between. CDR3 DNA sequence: TGTGCCAGCAGCCTCAGGTTCCGCTCTGGGGCCAACGTCCTGACTTTC. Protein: CASSLRFRSGANVLTF. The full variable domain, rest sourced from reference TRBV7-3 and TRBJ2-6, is GAGVSQTPSNKVTEKGKYVELRCDPISGHTALYWYRQSLGQGPEFLIYFQGTGAADDSGLPNDRFFAVRPEGSVSTLKIQRTERGDSAVYLCASSLRFRSGANVLTFGAGSRLTVL.

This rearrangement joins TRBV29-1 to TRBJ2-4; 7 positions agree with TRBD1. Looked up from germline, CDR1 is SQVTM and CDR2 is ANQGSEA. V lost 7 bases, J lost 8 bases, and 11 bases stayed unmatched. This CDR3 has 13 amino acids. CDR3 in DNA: TGCAGCGGTCTCGACAGGGTTACGGACATTCAGTACTTC. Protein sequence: CSGLDRVTDIQYF.

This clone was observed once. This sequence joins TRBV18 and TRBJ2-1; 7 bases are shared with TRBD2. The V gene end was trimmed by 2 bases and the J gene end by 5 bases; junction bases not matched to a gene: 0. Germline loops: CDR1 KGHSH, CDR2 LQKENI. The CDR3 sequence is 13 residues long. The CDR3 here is CASSPGGDNEQFF. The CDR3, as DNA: TGTGCCAGCTCACCAGGGGGGGACAATGAGCAGTTCTTC.

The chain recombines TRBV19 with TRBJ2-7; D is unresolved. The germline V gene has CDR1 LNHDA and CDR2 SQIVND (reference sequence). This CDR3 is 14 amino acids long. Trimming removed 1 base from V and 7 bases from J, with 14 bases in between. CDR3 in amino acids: CASSIGSRGQEQYF. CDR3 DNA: TGTGCCAGTAGTATAGGGTCCCGAGGCCAGGAGCAGTACTTC.

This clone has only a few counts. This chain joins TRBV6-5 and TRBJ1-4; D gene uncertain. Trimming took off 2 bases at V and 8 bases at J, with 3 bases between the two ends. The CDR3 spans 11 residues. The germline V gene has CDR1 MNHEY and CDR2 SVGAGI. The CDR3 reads CASSYQEKLFF. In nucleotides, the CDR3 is TGTGCCAGCAGTTACCAGGAAAAACTGTTTTTT.

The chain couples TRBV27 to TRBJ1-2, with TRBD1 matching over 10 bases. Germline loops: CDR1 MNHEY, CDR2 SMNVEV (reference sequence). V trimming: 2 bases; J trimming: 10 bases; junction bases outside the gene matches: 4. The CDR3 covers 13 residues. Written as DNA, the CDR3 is TGTGCCAGCAGTTTAGGGACAGGGGTCGCCTACACCTTC. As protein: CASSLGTGVAYTF.

DNA of the CDR3: TGTGCCAGCAGTTCCCCTAGCGGCACAGATACGCAGTATTTT. It encodes CASSSPSGTDTQYF. The chain links TRBV27 to TRBJ2-3; a possible D gene is TRBD2 (6 bases). CDR3 length: 14 amino acids. Per germline, CDR1 MNHEY and CDR2 SMNVEV (reference sequence). Trimming pared 4 bases from V and 1 base from J, leaving 9 bases between.

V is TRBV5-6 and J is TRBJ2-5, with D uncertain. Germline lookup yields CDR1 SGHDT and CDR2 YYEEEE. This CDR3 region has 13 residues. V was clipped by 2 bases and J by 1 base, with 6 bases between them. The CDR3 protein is CASSFSAQETQYF. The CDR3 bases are TGTGCCAGCAGCTTCAGCGCCCAAGAGACCCAGTACTTC.